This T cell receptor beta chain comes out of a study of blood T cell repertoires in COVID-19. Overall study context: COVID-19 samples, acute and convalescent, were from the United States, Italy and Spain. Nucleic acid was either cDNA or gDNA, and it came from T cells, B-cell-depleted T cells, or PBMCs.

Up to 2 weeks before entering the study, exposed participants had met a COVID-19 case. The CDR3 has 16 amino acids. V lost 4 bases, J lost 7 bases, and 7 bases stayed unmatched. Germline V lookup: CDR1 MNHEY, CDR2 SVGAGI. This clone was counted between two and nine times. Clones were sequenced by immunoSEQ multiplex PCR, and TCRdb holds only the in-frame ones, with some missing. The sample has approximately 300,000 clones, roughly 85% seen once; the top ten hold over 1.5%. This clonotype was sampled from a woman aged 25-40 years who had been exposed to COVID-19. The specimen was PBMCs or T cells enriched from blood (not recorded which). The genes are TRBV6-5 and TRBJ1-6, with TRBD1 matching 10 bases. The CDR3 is CASSWTGTGDNSPLHF. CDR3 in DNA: TGTGCCAGCAGTTGGACCGGGACAGGGGACAATTCACCCCTCCACTTT.